The present T cell receptor (beta chain) was sequenced within a study of graft-versus-host responses after intestinal transplantation. Study background: After anti-thymocyte globulin induction, recipients took tacrolimus and steroids for 2 to 3 years. Study-wide points: Some patients had graft-donor T cell macrochimerism. In their allografts, the ratios of graft-versus-host to host-versus-graft T cell clones were high. GvH clones were identified in recipient marrow, with some first appearing in ileum or blood.

Losses at the gene ends were 3 bases for V and 7 bases for J; bases not matched to a gene: 8. Germline V CDR1 and CDR2: WSHSY, SAAADI. The CDR3 runs 14 residues. Clones were read by immunoSEQ multiplex PCR, and TCRdb kept only the in-frame ones, dropping some. The sample includes approximately 71,000 clones, about 89% of them seen just once. Comments on this clone: Its antigen is undetermined.

This rearrangement joins TRBV10-2 to TRBJ2-7, with 8 bases that match TRBD1. The clonotype originates from a human donor who received an intestinal transplant. Sequenced here: unstimulated CD8+ T cells sorted from spleen or lymph node cells, sampled before intestinal transplant. Here the CDR3 reads CASSDRGRSREQYF. The DNA of the CDR3 is TGCGCCAGCAGTGACAGGGGGCGTTCTCGTGAGCAGTACTTC.